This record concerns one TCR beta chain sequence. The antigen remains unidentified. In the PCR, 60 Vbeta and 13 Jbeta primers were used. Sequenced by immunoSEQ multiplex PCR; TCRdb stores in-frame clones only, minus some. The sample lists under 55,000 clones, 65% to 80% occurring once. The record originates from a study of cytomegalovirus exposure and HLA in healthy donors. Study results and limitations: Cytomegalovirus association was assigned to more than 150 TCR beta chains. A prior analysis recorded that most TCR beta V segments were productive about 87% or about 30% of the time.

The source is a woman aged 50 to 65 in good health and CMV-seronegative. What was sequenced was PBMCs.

The DNA for the CDR3 is TGTGCCAGCAGCTCTGACAGGTTCAATCAGCCCCAGCATTTT. This gives the protein CASSSDRFNQPQHF. This chain links TRBV7-2 with TRBJ1-5; possible D gene TRBD1, 6 bases. Per germline, CDR1 SGHTA and CDR2 FQGNSA. V gave up 4 bases and J gave up 3 bases, with 10 bases separating them. The CDR3 has 14 residues.